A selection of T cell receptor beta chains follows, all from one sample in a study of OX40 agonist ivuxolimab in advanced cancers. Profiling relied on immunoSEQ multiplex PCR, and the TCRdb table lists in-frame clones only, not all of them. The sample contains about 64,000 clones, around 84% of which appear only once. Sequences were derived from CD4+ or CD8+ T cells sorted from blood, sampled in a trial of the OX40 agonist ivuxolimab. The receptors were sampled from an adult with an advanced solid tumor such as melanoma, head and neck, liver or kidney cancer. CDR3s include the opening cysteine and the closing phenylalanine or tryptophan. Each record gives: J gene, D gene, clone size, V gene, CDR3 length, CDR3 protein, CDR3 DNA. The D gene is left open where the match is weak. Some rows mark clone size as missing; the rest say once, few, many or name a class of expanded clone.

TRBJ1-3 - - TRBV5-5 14 CASSFESSGNTIYF TGTGCCAGCAGCTTCGAAAGCTCTGGAAACACCATATATTTT
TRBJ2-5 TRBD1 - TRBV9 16 CASSATGGGIEGTQYF TGTGCCAGCAGTGCGACAGGGGGCGGGATCGAGGGGACCCAGTACTTC
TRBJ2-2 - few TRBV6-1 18 CASSEMGFIGGWSGELFF TGTGCCAGCAGTGAAATGGGCTTTATTGGGGGCTGGTCCGGGGAGCTGTTTTTT
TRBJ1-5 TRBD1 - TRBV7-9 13 CASSQQGEQPQHF TGTGCCAGCAGCCAACAGGGGGAGCAGCCCCAGCATTTT
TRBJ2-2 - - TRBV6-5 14 CASSTPGLSRELFF TGTGCCAGCAGTACCCCAGGGTTAAGTCGGGAGCTGTTTTTT
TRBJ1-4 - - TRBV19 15 CASSFTLGLGEKLFF TGTGCCAGTAGTTTCACGCTGGGGCTCGGTGAAAAACTGTTTTTT
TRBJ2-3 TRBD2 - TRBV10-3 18 CAISDRASGRAATDTQYF TGTGCCATCAGTGACAGGGCTAGCGGGAGGGCCGCAACAGATACGCAGTATTTT
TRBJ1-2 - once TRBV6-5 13 CASSYLGTYGYTF TGTGCCAGCAGTTACTTGGGGACCTATGGCTACACCTTC
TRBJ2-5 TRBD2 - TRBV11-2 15 CASSSRLAGRETQYF TGTGCCAGCAGCTCGCGACTAGCGGGTCGGGAGACCCAGTACTTC
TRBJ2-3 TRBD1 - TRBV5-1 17 CASSLGRQGAPTDTQYF TGCGCCAGCAGCTTGGGCCGACAGGGGGCCCCCACAGATACGCAGTATTTT
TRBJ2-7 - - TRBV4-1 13 CASSQDRAREQYF TGCGCCAGCAGCCAAGACAGGGCCCGGGAGCAGTACTTC
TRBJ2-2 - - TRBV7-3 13 CASSSQYSGELFF TGTGCCAGCAGCTCCCAGTACTCCGGGGAGCTGTTTTTT
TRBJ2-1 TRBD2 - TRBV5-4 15 CASSLDPAGGYEQFF TGTGCCAGCAGCTTGGACCCAGCGGGAGGATATGAGCAGTTCTTC
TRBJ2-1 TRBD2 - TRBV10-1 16 CASSEYRTSGYNEQFF TGCGCCAGCAGTGAGTATAGGACTAGCGGCTACAATGAGCAGTTCTTC
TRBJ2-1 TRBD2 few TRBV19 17 CASSKGLAGAEASEQFF TGTGCCAGTAGTAAGGGACTAGCGGGGGCCGAAGCAAGTGAGCAGTTCTTC
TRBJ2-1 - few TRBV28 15 CASSLPEGQYNEQFF TGTGCCAGCAGTTTGCCGGAGGGCCAGTACAATGAGCAGTTCTTC
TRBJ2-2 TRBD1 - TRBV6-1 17 CASSEITLDRVPRELFF TGTGCCAGCAGTGAAATTACTCTAGACAGGGTCCCTAGGGAGCTGTTTTTT
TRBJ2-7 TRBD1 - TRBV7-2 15 CASSSGQGYSYEQYF TGTGCCAGCAGCTCCGGACAGGGTTACTCCTACGAGCAGTACTTC
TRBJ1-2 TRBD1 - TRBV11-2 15 CASSLERGPNYGYTF TGTGCCAGCAGCTTAGAGAGGGGGCCCAACTATGGCTACACCTTC
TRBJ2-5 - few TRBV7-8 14 CASSTRDSQETQYF TGTGCCAGCAGCACCCGGGACTCACAAGAGACCCAGTACTTC
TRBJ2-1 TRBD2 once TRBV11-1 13 CASSISGGAEEFF TGTGCCAGCAGCATTAGCGGGGGGGCCGAAGAGTTCTTC
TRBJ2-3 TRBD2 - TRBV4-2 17 CASSQNSGRADTDTQYF TGTGCCAGCAGCCAAAATAGCGGGAGGGCAGACACAGATACGCAGTATTTT
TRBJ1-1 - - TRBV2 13 CASSDSWDAEAFF TGTGCCAGCAGTGACAGTTGGGACGCTGAAGCTTTCTTT
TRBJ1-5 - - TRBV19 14 CASSIGQGGQPQHF TGTGCCAGTAGTATAGGGCAGGGTGGTCAGCCCCAGCATTTT
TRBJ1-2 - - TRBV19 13 CATGGGGLYGYTF TGTGCCACCGGAGGGGGGGGATTGTATGGCTACACCTTC
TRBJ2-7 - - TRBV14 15 CASSPGRGRGYEQYF TGTGCCAGCAGCCCCGGTCGGGGGCGAGGGTACGAGCAGTACTTC